A selection of T cell receptor beta chains follows, all from one sample in a study of cytomegalovirus exposure and HLA in healthy donors. TCRdb's table, derived via immunoSEQ multiplex PCR, lists solely in-frame clones and lacks some. This sample has nearly 200,000 clones, with approximately 82% found just once. The sequenced sample was PBMCs. The receptors were sampled from a young woman in good health and CMV-seropositive. The CDR3 runs from the conserved cysteine through the conserved F or W. The order of the fields is CDR3 protein, clone size, V gene. The size entry is marked missing in some rows and otherwise reads once, few, many or a size class.

CASRRGNYEQYF	NA	TRBV6-6
CSASGSYEQYF	few	TRBV20-1
CASSLGSGRVSEQFF	NA	TRBV7-8
CSGRGGTDTQYF	NA	TRBV29-1
CASSEVSRGDGYTF	NA	TRBV6-1
CASGPTGGNQPQHF	NA	TRBV12-5
CSAREQGTQHF	NA	TRBV20-1
CASSLLASPKNIQYF	NA	TRBV27
CASSFLRGYNYGYTF	NA	TRBV5-6
CASSLDPVQETQYF	NA	TRBV5-1
CASSLAGARSSYEQYF	NA	TRBV5-5
CASSRQREGTDTQYF	NA	TRBV18
CSALEFLLYNEQFF	NA	TRBV29-1
CASSSPLSSYEQYF	once	TRBV2
CASFPYGGWTEAFF	NA	TRBV28
CASSLGGREADTQYF	NA	TRBV11-3
CASSSRLVAGSTDTQYF	NA	TRBV5-1
CASSSGNNQPQHF	many	TRBV9
CASSGDSLKEKLFF	NA	TRBV7-2
CATSRDGGYKEIWTEAFF	NA	TRBV15
CASSLTGQGTDEQYF	few	TRBV28
CASSPSGTGWAGELFF	NA	TRBV5-4
CASSRGQGLEQYF	NA	TRBV5-4
CASSHPIRGTKNTEAFF	NA	TRBV4-1
CASSSPEQGVDEQFF	NA	TRBV27
CASSTQGSPNTEAFF	few	TRBV27